The 30 T cell receptor beta chains reported below all come from one sample, sequenced in a study of blood T cell repertoires in COVID-19. Sequencing used immunoSEQ multiplex PCR; TCRdb keeps in-frame clones, though not all of them. The sample has fewer than 120,000 clones, around 74% seen once; the top ten hold about 7.1%. Material: peripheral blood. The receptor source for this set is a woman aged 60 to 75 with acute or convalescent COVID-19.

The chain recombines TRBV28 with TRBJ1-1; unclear D gene. Trimming removed 3 bases at V and 6 bases at J, with 17 bases between. Germline CDR1 and CDR2: MDHEN and SYDVKM. The CDR3 is 15 residues long. CDR3 sequence: CASSLSQPGSAEAFF. CDR3 DNA: TGTGCCAGCAGTTTGAGTCAGCCAGGCAGTGCTGAAGCTTTCTTT.

The chain employs TRBV6-5 and TRBJ2-1; TRBD1 matches 7 bases. The CDR3 length is 14 residues. Trimming removed 5 bases from V and 2 bases from J; junction bases left unmatched: 3. The germline V gene encodes CDR1 MNHEY and CDR2 SVGAGI. CDR3 nucleotides: TGTGCCAGCAGTATTCAGGGGGCCTACAATGAGCAGTTCTTC. Translating it yields CASSIQGAYNEQFF.

The rearrangement joins TRBV5-1 to TRBJ1-2, with 8 bases fitting TRBD1. The CDR3 is made up of 15 amino acids. Germline V gene data show CDR1 as SGHRS and CDR2 as YFSETQ. V shed 1 base, J shed 3 bases, and the junction held 5 bases outside the gene matches. The CDR3 reads CASSLRGGQDYGYTF. CDR3 DNA sequence: TGCGCCAGCAGCTTGCGCGGGGGACAGGACTATGGCTACACCTTC.

The chain employs TRBV5-4 and TRBJ2-2; 8 bases map to TRBD1. The CDR3 is made up of 15 amino acids. Germline V lookup: CDR1 SGHNT, CDR2 YYREEE (reference sequence). J was trimmed by 6 bases and V by 2 bases; bases with no gene match: 6. The CDR3 loop reads CASSFVDRAAGELFF. The CDR3 DNA sequence: TGTGCCAGCAGCTTCGTGGACAGGGCAGCCGGGGAGCTGTTTTTT.

This clone was seen only a few times. The chain employs TRBV5-4 and TRBJ2-7, with D possibly being TRBD1 (6 bases). Germline loops: CDR1 SGHNT, CDR2 YYREEE (reference sequence). V was cut by 0 bases and J by 2 bases, with 18 bases left in between. CDR3 length: 17 amino acids. Here the CDR3 DNA reads TGTGCCAGCAGCTTGGCCTTTGGGGGACACCAGACCTACGAGCAGTACTTC. The encoded protein is CASSLAFGGHQTYEQYF.

The rearrangement uses TRBV9 and TRBJ1-3, with unresolved D. V was pared by 4 bases and J by 2 bases, with 10 bases between. The germline gives CDR1 SGDLS, CDR2 YYNGEE. The CDR3 runs 14 residues. The CDR3: CASSLRSPGNTIYF. The DNA for the CDR3 is TGTGCCAGCAGCCTCCGGTCCCCTGGAAACACCATATATTTT.

The chain links TRBV6-2 or TRBV6-3 to TRBJ1-1, with 9 bases identical to TRBD1. V lost 4 bases and J lost 3; bases outside the gene matches: 0. The CDR3 is 13 amino acids. Germline CDR1 is MNHEY and CDR2 is SVGEGT. The CDR3 loop is CASSWDRDTEAFF. The CDR3 DNA sequence: TGTGCCAGCAGTTGGGACAGGGACACTGAAGCTTTCTTT.

This chain links TRBV3-1 (or the pseudogene TRBV3-2) with TRBJ1-1; 9 bases align to TRBD1. Germline-derived CDR1 and CDR2 are LGHDT and YNNKEL (reference sequence). The CDR3 contains 15 residues. The junction had 11 bases not matched to a gene; V was cut back by 7 bases and J by 5 bases. CDR3 nucleotide sequence: TGTGCCAGCACCCCGGACAGGGGATTGGGGACTGAAGCTTTCTTT. This encodes CASTPDRGLGTEAFF.

This chain connects TRBV7-8 to TRBJ2-7, with a weak D call TRBD1 (6 bases). In germline, CDR1 is SGHVS, CDR2 FQNEAQ. V was clipped by 5 bases and J by 4 bases, with 15 bases between them. The CDR3 runs to 14 residues. The CDR3 bases are TGTGCCAGCAGCCCAGTACAGGGAGCATACGAGCAGTACTTC. This translates into CASSPVQGAYEQYF.

The rearrangement links TRBV7-8 to TRBJ1-5, with TRBD1 identical over 9 bases. Per germline, CDR1 SGHVS and CDR2 FQNEAQ. V gave up 4 bases and J gave up 6 bases; unmatched junction bases: 1. The CDR3 is 13 residues long. The CDR3 region has the DNA TGTGCCAGCAGCTCGACAGGGGGTCAGCCCCAGCATTTT. Translated, it gives CASSSTGGQPQHF. Full variable domain (rest looked up from reference TRBV7-8 and TRBJ1-5): GAGVSQSPRYKVAKRGQDVALRCDPISGHVSLFWYQQALGQGPEFLTYFQNEAQLDKSGLPSDRFFAERPEGSVSTLKIQRTQQEDSAVYLCASSSTGGQPQHFGDGTRLSIL.

This chain connects TRBV7-2 to TRBJ2-3, with a weak D call TRBD1 (5 bases). V was cut by 1 base and J by 1 base, with 12 bases left in between. The germline CDR1 and CDR2 sequences are SGHTA and FQGNSA. The CDR3 runs 16 residues. CDR3 residues: CASSLVSRVGTDTQYF. The CDR3, as DNA: TGTGCCAGCAGCTTAGTTAGCAGGGTAGGCACAGATACGCAGTATTTT.

The chain couples TRBV30 to TRBJ2-5, with 13 bases aligning to TRBD2. V lost 2 bases, J lost 5 bases, and 2 bases stayed unmatched. Germline V gene sequence: CDR1 GTSNPN, CDR2 SVGIG (reference sequence). The CDR3 sequence is 14 residues long. CDR3 sequence (DNA): TGTGCCTGGAGTACGACTAGCGGGGGGGAGACCCAGTACTTC. It specifies CAWSTTSGGETQYF.

The chain employs TRBV5-4 and TRBJ2-1; D may be TRBD2 (7 bases). In germline, CDR1 is SGHNT, CDR2 YYREEE (reference sequence). Trimming shortened V by 0 bases and J by 7 bases, and 17 bases separated the two germline ends. The CDR3 has 16 amino acids. In DNA, the CDR3 is TGTGCCAGCAGCTTGGTTCGGGGGGCCCGCCGTAATGAGCAGTTCTTC. The encoded protein is CASSLVRGARRNEQFF.

On this clone itself: At one end, the junction sequence differs from germline, possibly due to a read error. Other DNA sequences in the same sample also yield this CDR3. The V and J genes are TRBV19 and TRBJ2-7; D remains unclear. The CDR3 extends over 12 amino acids. CDR1 is LNHDA, CDR2 SQIVND, per germline (reference sequence). CDR3 in amino acids: CASSESSYEQYF. The CDR3 bases are TGTGCCAGTAGTGAGAGTTCCTATGAGCAGTACTTC.

The CDR3 is CASSSGGGTNEKLFF. In DNA form, the CDR3 reads TGTGCCAGCAGTTCCGGGGGGGGAACTAATGAAAAACTGTTTTTT. The rearrangement uses TRBV28 and TRBJ1-4; maybe TRBD1 (5 bases). V was clipped by 4 bases and J by 1 base, with 10 bases between them. The CDR3 totals 15 residues. CDR1 and CDR2 from the germline V gene are MDHEN and SYDVKM.

This chain connects TRBV19 to TRBJ2-2; 7 bases line up with TRBD1. The CDR3 totals 15 residues. CDR1 is LNHDA and CDR2 is SQIVND in the germline V gene (reference sequence). The J segment lost 2 bases and the V segment lost 8 bases, leaving 8 bases of the junction unmatched. CDR3 region: CASDPGTVNTGELFF. For the CDR3, the DNA is TGTGCCAGTGACCCCGGGACAGTAAACACCGGGGAGCTGTTTTTT.

The gene calls are TRBV3-1 (or the pseudogene TRBV3-2) and TRBJ2-3; perhaps TRBD2 as D (8 bases). The CDR3 length is 17 residues. CDR1 LGHDT and CDR2 YNNKEL come from the germline V gene (reference sequence). Trimming shortened V by 4 bases and J by 3 bases, and 20 bases separated the two germline ends. DNA for the CDR3: TGTGCCAGCAGCCCACAGGGGCCGGGACTAGAGACAGATACGCAGTATTTT. As protein: CASSPQGPGLETDTQYF.

This clone occurred a few times. The rearrangement joins TRBV12-2 to TRBJ2-7; the table's D call, TRBD2, has no DNA check behind it. TRBV12-2 is a pseudogene segment. The CDR3 spans 16 residues. CDR3 coding DNA: TGTGCAAGTCGCTGCAAGTCCAATACGACCGGGTGTTGTCATGGCTTC. This encodes CASRCKSNTTGCCHGF.

Here the CDR3 reads CSVVEGMNTEAFF. The CDR3, as DNA: TGCAGCGTTGTGGAGGGAATGAACACTGAAGCTTTCTTT. This sequence joins TRBV29-1 and TRBJ1-1; no clear D. CDR3 length equals 13 residues. V was shortened by 4 bases and J by 0 bases, with 9 bases between the two germline ends. Germline-derived CDR1 and CDR2 are SQVTM and ANQGSEA.

This clone was detected only a few times. The V call is TRBV5-1, the J call TRBJ1-2, with 10 positions matching TRBD1. Per the germline V gene, CDR1 is SGHRS and CDR2 is YFSETQ. The CDR3 is made up of 14 amino acids. The V gene end was trimmed by 3 bases and the J gene end by 3 bases; junction bases not matched to a gene: 2. The CDR3 region is CASSSTGGDYGYTF. The CDR3 nucleotides read TGCGCCAGCAGCTCGACAGGGGGCGACTATGGCTACACCTTC.

The chain combines TRBV9 with TRBJ1-2; 10 bases match TRBD1. CDR1 SGDLS and CDR2 YYNGEE come from the germline V gene. The CDR3 has 14 amino acids. V gave up 5 bases and J gave up 3 bases; unmatched junction bases: 4. The CDR3 nucleotides are TGTGCCAGCAGTTCCGGGACAGGGGACTATGGCTACACCTTC. It codes for CASSSGTGDYGYTF.

This chain uses TRBV28 with TRBJ1-5; tentatively, D is TRBD1 (6 bases). CDR1 and CDR2 from the germline V gene are MDHEN and SYDVKM. The CDR3 extends over 14 amino acids. Trimming cost V 9 bases and J 3 bases, with 15 bases left between them. In DNA form, the CDR3 reads TGTGCCAGTGGGGGGGGGCAGGCCAATCAGCCCCAGCATTTT. Its protein is CASGGGQANQPQHF. The full variable domain, completed using reference TRBV28 and TRBJ1-5, is DVKVTQSSRYLVKRTGEKVFLECVQDMDHENMFWYRQDPGLGLRLIYFSYDVKMKEKGDIPEGYSVSREKKERFSLILESASTNQTSMYLCASGGGQANQPQHFGDGTRLSIL.

The CDR3 sequence: CASSSITGGRFGNTIYF. The CDR3, as DNA: TGTGCCAGCAGCTCTATCACAGGGGGCAGATTCGGAAACACCATATATTTT. The chain links TRBV7-9 to TRBJ1-3; 9 bases line up with TRBD1. V lost 4 bases to trimming and J lost 4 bases; unmatched junction nucleotides: 11. Germline V gene lookup returns CDR1 SEHNR and CDR2 FQNEAQ (reference sequence). The CDR3 has 17 amino acids.

This clone was found once. The gene calls are TRBV3-1 (or the pseudogene TRBV3-2) and TRBJ2-3; 10 bases align to TRBD2. V shed 3 bases, J shed 1 base, and the junction held 4 bases outside the gene matches. The CDR3 contains 16 residues. CDR1 is LGHDT, CDR2 YNNKEL, per germline (reference sequence). CDR3 nucleotide sequence: TGTGCCAGCAGCCACAGAGCGGGGGGGGGCACAGATACGCAGTATTTT. Translating it yields CASSHRAGGGTDTQYF.

The V gene is TRBV9, the J gene TRBJ2-7, with 9 bases fitting TRBD1. Germline assignment: CDR1 SGDLS and CDR2 YYNGEE. The CDR3 is 15 residues long. The junction had 9 bases not matched to a gene; V was cut back by 3 bases and J by 5 bases. The CDR3 DNA sequence: TGTGCCAGCAGCGGGCCCGGGACAGGGAGCCACGAGCAGTACTTC. Translated: CASSGPGTGSHEQYF.

J is TRBJ1-2 and V is TRBV6-1; D gene unclear. The CDR3 is 13 residues long. V lost 3 bases and J lost 5, with 10 bases in between. The germline gives CDR1 MNHNS, CDR2 SASEGT. CDR3 in DNA: TGTGCCAGCAGTGATACAACCGAATATGGCTACACCTTC. Encoded protein: CASSDTTEYGYTF.

The J gene is TRBJ1-5, the V gene TRBV10-1, with D possibly matching TRBD1 (6 bases). This CDR3 is 17 amino acids long. Germline loops: CDR1 WNHNN, CDR2 SYGVQD (reference sequence). V was cut by 0 bases and J by 4 bases, with 16 bases left in between. The CDR3 is CASSESTHRERNQPQHF. CDR3 sequence (DNA): TGCGCCAGCAGTGAGTCTACCCACAGGGAGAGGAATCAGCCCCAGCATTTT.

The count of this clone is one. The chain is built from TRBV29-1 and TRBJ1-1; TRBD1 might be the D (6 bases). Between the trimmed V and J ends, which lost 6 bases and 7 bases, there was a span of 12 bases. The CDR3 totals 11 residues. Germline V gene sequence: CDR1 SQVTM, CDR2 ANQGSEA. The CDR3 loop is CSVRTDLEAFF. The CDR3 DNA reads as TGCAGCGTCCGGACAGACCTTGAAGCTTTCTTT. Full variable domain (outside the CDR3, taken from reference TRBV29-1 and TRBJ1-1): SAVISQKPSRDICQRGTSLTIQCQVDSQVTMMFWYRQQPGQSLTLIATANQGSEATYESGFVIDKFPISRPNLTFSTLTVSNMSPEDSSIYLCSVRTDLEAFFGQGTRLTVV.

V and J are TRBV10-1 and TRBJ1-1; tentatively, D is TRBD1 (5 bases). CDR3 size: 12 residues. Trimming removed 4 bases at V and 7 bases at J, with 10 bases between. Per the germline V gene, CDR1 is WNHNN and CDR2 is SYGVQD (reference sequence). This chain's CDR3 is CASSVRRGEAFF. As DNA, the CDR3 is TGCGCCAGCAGTGTCAGAAGGGGTGAAGCTTTCTTT.

The chain has TRBV24-1 and TRBJ1-3, with D uncertain. Trimming pared 2 bases from V and 0 bases from J, leaving 10 bases between. The CDR3 length is 16 residues. Germline CDR1 KGHDR, CDR2 SFDVKD. The CDR3 spells CATSDSGGASGNTIYF. CDR3 DNA: TGTGCCACCAGTGATTCCGGCGGAGCCTCTGGAAACACCATATATTTT.